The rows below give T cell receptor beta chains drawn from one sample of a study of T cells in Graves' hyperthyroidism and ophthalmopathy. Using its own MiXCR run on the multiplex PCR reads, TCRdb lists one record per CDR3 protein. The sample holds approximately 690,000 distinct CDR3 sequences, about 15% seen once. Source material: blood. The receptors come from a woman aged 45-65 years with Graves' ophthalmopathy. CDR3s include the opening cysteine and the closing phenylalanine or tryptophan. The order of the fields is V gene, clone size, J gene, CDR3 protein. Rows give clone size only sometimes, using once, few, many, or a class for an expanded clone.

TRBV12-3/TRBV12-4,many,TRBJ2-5,CASRVWEGRAETQYF
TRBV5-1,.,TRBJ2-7,CASGASGRNEQYF
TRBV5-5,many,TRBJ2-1,CASSDRLDNSYNEQFF
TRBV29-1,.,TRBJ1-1,CSARDPEAFF
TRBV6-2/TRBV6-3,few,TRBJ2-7,CASNPGQGYYEQYF
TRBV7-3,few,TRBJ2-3,CASSTTAGWGTDTQYF
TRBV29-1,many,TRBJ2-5,CSVSGTAQETQYF
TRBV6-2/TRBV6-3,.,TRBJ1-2,CASRTAGTAAYGYTF
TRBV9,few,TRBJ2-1,CASSGTLAGDGNEQFF
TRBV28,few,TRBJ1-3,CASSLTGTGGSYSGNTIYF
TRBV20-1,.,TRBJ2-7,CSATIVIQGEQYF
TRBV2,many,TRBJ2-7,CASRAQGHLLYEQYF
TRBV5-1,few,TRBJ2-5,CASSLDRSSLQETQYF
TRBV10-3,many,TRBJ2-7,CAISARAEQYF
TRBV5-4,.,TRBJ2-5,CASSAAGGTGETQYF
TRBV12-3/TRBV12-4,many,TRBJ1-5,CASSLFLLDRGGQPQHF
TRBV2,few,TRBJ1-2,CASSGTGEGYGYTF